The 18 T cell receptor beta chains reported below all come from one sample, sequenced in a study of T cell clusters in autoimmune cytopenias. Some 38,000 genome equivalents of blood DNA were amplified for TRB. Multiplex touch-down PCR amplified TRB using TRB-A and TRB-B pools in one tube. TCRdb reprocessed the multiplex PCR reads and stores each CDR3 protein as one record, lacking DNA. Recorded here are 6,500 to 8,000 distinct CDR3 sequences; the top ten clones represent roughly a third. These data were also filed under a second study, of T cell repertoires in aging, cancer and after chemotherapy.

The sequenced sample consisted of peripheral blood. The receptors shown here come from a human donor in good health.

Frequency places this clonotype as medium-sized. The J gene is TRBJ2-3, the V gene TRBV6-5; with no DNA, the TCRdb D assignment of TRBD2 cannot be verified. The CDR3 has 13 residues. Germline CDR1 reads MNHEY; CDR2 reads SVGAGI. The CDR3 is CASSPRLADTQYF.

In terms of frequency, this clonotype is medium-sized. V gene TRBV6-1 combines with J gene TRBJ1-6; TCRdb returns TRBD1, unconfirmable since there is no DNA. There are 16 residues in the CDR3. CDR1 MNHNS and CDR2 SASEGT come from the germline V gene. The CDR3 reads CASSEVAGTGNSPLHF.

This chain joins TRBV14 and TRBJ2-2. The CDR3 extends over 13 amino acids. Germline-derived CDR1 and CDR2 are SGHDN and FVKESK. This CDR3 reads CASSRPTTGELFF. Filled out from reference TRBV14 and TRBJ2-2, the complete variable domain reads EAGVTQFPSHSVIEKGQTVTLRCDPISGHDNLYWYRRVMGKEIKFLLHFVKESKQDESGMPNNRFLAERTGGTYSTLKVQPAELEDSGVYFCASSRPTTGELFFGEGSRLTVL.

This chain connects TRBV7-4 to TRBJ2-1; checking the TCRdb D call of TRBD2 is not possible without DNA. CDR1 is SGHVT and CDR2 is SQSDAQ in the germline V gene. This CDR3 has 14 residues. This CDR3 reads CASSRTQRENEQFF.

This clonotype is called medium-sized based on its frequency. The chain couples TRBV19 to TRBJ2-1; TCRdb reports TRBD1, a call that lacks DNA to check it against. Germline V gene data show CDR1 as LNHDA and CDR2 as SQIVND (reference sequence). This CDR3 has 12 amino acids. The CDR3 sequence is CASSGQGWEQFF. Variable domain in full (rest from reference TRBV19 and TRBJ2-1): DGGITQSPKYLFRKEGQNVTLSCEQNLNHDAMYWYRQDPGQGLRLIYYSQIVNDFQKGDIAEGYSVSREKKESFPLTVTSAQKNPTAFYLCASSGQGWEQFFGPGTRLTVL.

The V call is TRBV19, the J call TRBJ1-5; TCRdb returns TRBD1, unconfirmable since there is no DNA. CDR1 LNHDA and CDR2 SQIVND come from the germline V gene (reference sequence). The CDR3 is 14 residues long. The CDR3 is CASNGQEDNQPQHF.

The chain uses TRBV12-3 or TRBV12-4 and TRBJ2-3; as DNA is missing, the TRBD1 call by TCRdb cannot be tested. CDR3 length: 19 residues. The CDR3 sequence: CASSSHRGRGAWSTDTQYF.

The gene calls are TRBV15 and TRBJ1-2; TCRdb reports TRBD1, a call that lacks DNA to check it against. The germline CDR1 and CDR2 sequences are LNHNV and YYDKDF (reference sequence). This CDR3 contains 15 residues. The CDR3 reads CATSGPGRGVYGYTF.

Measured by frequency, this clonotype is medium-sized. The rearrangement uses TRBV19 and TRBJ2-5; TCRdb indicates TRBD2, and absent DNA this call remains unverified. The germline gives CDR1 LNHDA, CDR2 SQIVND (reference sequence). The CDR3 has 13 amino acids. CDR3 protein: CASRPSSGETQYF.

The V call is TRBV5-5, the J call TRBJ2-2; there is no DNA to check the TCRdb D call of TRBD2. The CDR3 has 20 amino acids. CDR1 is SGHKS, CDR2 YYEKEE, per germline (reference sequence). CDR3: CASSRELTLTGRAYTGELFF. The variable domain in full, completed from reference TRBV5-5 and TRBJ2-2, reads DAGVTQSPTHLIKTRGQQVTLRCSPISGHKSVSWYQQVLGQGPQFIFQYYEKEERGRGNFPDRFSARQFPNYSSELNVNALLLGDSALYLCASSRELTLTGRAYTGELFFGEGSRLTVL.

The chain is built from TRBV12-3 or TRBV12-4 and TRBJ2-2; lacking DNA, the TRBD2 call made by TCRdb goes unchecked. This CDR3 region has 14 residues. CDR3 residues: CASSLTVLTGELFF.

The chain has TRBV6-5 and TRBJ1-3; TCRdb's assignment of TRBD1 cannot be checked, as there is no DNA. CDR3 length equals 14 residues. Germline loops: CDR1 MNHEY, CDR2 SVGAGI. This CDR3 is CASSPTGGGNTIYF.

V gene TRBV7-9 combines with J gene TRBJ2-5; TCRdb picks TRBD1, but there is no DNA to check that call. The CDR3 is 14 amino acids. Germline V gives CDR1 SEHNR, CDR2 FQNEAQ (reference sequence). The CDR3 here is CASSLGTAQETQYF.

The chain combines TRBV6-1 with TRBJ1-3; as DNA is missing, the TRBD1 call by TCRdb cannot be tested. The germline V gene has CDR1 MNHNS and CDR2 SASEGT. The CDR3 loop spans 16 amino acids. The CDR3 region is CASRLDRGQAGNTIYF.

V gene TRBV12-3 or TRBV12-4 combines with J gene TRBJ1-4; there is no DNA to check the TCRdb D call of TRBD1. The CDR3 contains 14 residues. The CDR3 region is CASRPGTGSRKLFF.

The genes are TRBV15 and TRBJ2-5. The CDR3 sequence is 13 residues long. Per the germline V gene, CDR1 is LNHNV and CDR2 is YYDKDF (reference sequence). The chain's CDR3 is CATSRESQETQYF.

V gene TRBV5-4 combines with J gene TRBJ2-3; TCRdb's assignment of TRBD1 cannot be checked, as there is no DNA. The germline gives CDR1 SGHNT, CDR2 YYREEE (reference sequence). CDR3 length: 16 residues. CDR3 protein: CASSQRRTVSTDTQYF. The complete variable domain, with remaining parts taken from reference TRBV5-4 and TRBJ2-3, reads ETGVTQSPTHLIKTRGQQVTLRCSSQSGHNTVSWYQQALGQGPQFIFQYYREEENGRGNFPPRFSGLQFPNYSSELNVNALELDDSALYLCASSQRRTVSTDTQYFGPGTRLTVL.

This clonotype is classed as medium-sized by frequency. The chain links TRBV29-1 to TRBJ1-3; the TRBD1 assignment by TCRdb is unverifiable without DNA. From germline, CDR1 is SQVTM and CDR2 ANQGSEA. The CDR3 is 13 amino acids. The CDR3 sequence is CSVEDRGGNTIYF.